Below are 32 T cell receptor beta chains sequenced from a single sample in a study of T-cell memory formation after mild COVID-19. MiXCR, run by TCRdb on the 5' RACE reads, gives a single entry per CDR3 protein. The data contain 100,000 to 150,000 distinct CDR3 sequences, roughly 15% of them singletons. Sequencing used PBMCs or a T cell subset sorted from them (not recorded which). Source of these receptors: an adult woman who had mild COVID-19 (a few samples of this study predate the infection). Cell type and time point are not known.

V is TRBV6-5 and J is TRBJ2-5, with 9 bases fitting TRBD1. After removal of 0 bases from V and 4 bases from J, the junction contained 3 bases not matched to a gene. The CDR3 runs to 15 residues. Per germline, CDR1 MNHEY and CDR2 SVGAGI. The DNA of the CDR3 is TGTGCCAGCAGTTACTCACCGGGACAGGGAGAGACCCAGTACTTC. Translated: CASSYSPGQGETQYF.

This sequence joins TRBV12-3 or TRBV12-4 and TRBJ2-5; D is unclear. CDR3 length: 12 amino acids. V was clipped by 5 bases and J by 5 bases, with 9 bases between them. CDR3: CASSGLRETQYF. In nucleotides, the CDR3 is TGTGCCAGCAGTGGGTTGAGGGAGACCCAGTACTTC.

This clonotype was counted only a few times. The rearrangement joins TRBV21-1 to TRBJ2-1; the table's D call TRBD1 went unverified against the DNA. TRBV21-1 is designated a pseudogene. The CDR3 consists of 16 residues. As DNA, the CDR3 is TGTGCCAGCAGCAAAGGGCGGCCGGGGTGTCGTGATGAGCAGTTCTTC. Translated, it gives CASSKGRPGCRDEQFF.

This chain connects TRBV20-1 to TRBJ2-3; tentatively, D is TRBD2 (7 bases). Deletions cut 4 bases from V and 0 bases from J, with 11 bases between. Looked up from germline, CDR1 is DFQATT and CDR2 is SNEGSKA (reference sequence). The CDR3 contains 14 residues. The CDR3 DNA is TGCAGTGCTATGCCGGGGGGCAGCACAGATACGCAGTATTTT. As protein: CSAMPGGSTDTQYF.

The chain recombines TRBV5-1 with TRBJ2-5; 10 positions match TRBD1. Germline-derived CDR1 and CDR2 are SGHRS and YFSETQ. The length of the CDR3 is 17 residues. Trimming cost V 2 bases and J 1 base; bases outside gene matches: 8. CDR3 sequence (DNA): TGCGCCAGCAGCTTTGGGACAGGGGCTAGACCCCAAGAGACCCAGTACTTC. This translates into CASSFGTGARPQETQYF.

The rearrangement uses TRBV29-1 and TRBJ2-7; 7 bases are a match to TRBD2. V was pared by 6 bases and J by 6 bases, with 11 bases of the junction left unmatched. Germline CDR1 SQVTM, CDR2 ANQGSEA. This CDR3 contains 13 residues. The CDR3 reads CSVQGLDFGEQYF. CDR3 nucleotides: TGCAGCGTCCAAGGACTAGACTTCGGCGAGCAGTACTTC.

The sample holds a few counts of this clonotype. The genes are TRBV30 and TRBJ2-1; TRBD1 is a possible D gene (5 bases). Per the germline V gene, CDR1 is GTSNPN and CDR2 is SVGIG (reference sequence). V was shortened by 0 bases and J by 2 bases, with 17 bases between the two germline ends. The CDR3 runs to 17 residues. CDR3 region: CAWSVEAGLIAYNEQFF. The CDR3 DNA sequence: TGTGCCTGGAGTGTGGAAGCAGGGTTAATCGCCTACAATGAGCAGTTCTTC.

The chain carries TRBV7-9 and TRBJ2-3, with D maybe TRBD2 (5 bases). The ends were cut back, 3 bases at V and 2 bases at J, with 9 bases in the middle. The CDR3 totals 14 residues. The germline CDR1 and CDR2 sequences are SEHNR and FQNEAQ (reference sequence). This chain's CDR3 is CASSFSSPTDTQYF. The DNA for the CDR3 is TGTGCCAGCAGCTTCTCTAGCCCCACAGATACGCAGTATTTT.

This clonotype has only a few counts. The rearrangement links TRBV20-1 to TRBJ2-7; D may correspond to TRBD1 or TRBD2 (7 bases each). CDR3 length equals 16 residues. The germline V gene encodes CDR1 DFQATT and CDR2 SNEGSKA (reference sequence). V shed 3 bases and J shed 3 bases, with 21 bases lying between them. CDR3 nucleotides: TGCAGTGCTAGGGTAGGGCACTCAGGGGGGGACTACGAGCAGTACTTC. Its translation: CSARVGHSGGDYEQYF.

This clonotype has more than one count but fewer than ten. V and J are TRBV4-1 and TRBJ1-5; a weak D match, TRBD1 (5 bases). The CDR3 totals 17 residues. CDR1 and CDR2 from the germline V gene are MGHRA and YSYEKL. V was clipped by 4 bases and J by 2 bases, with 18 bases between them. The DNA for the CDR3 is TGCGCCAGCAGCCCAACACTGCAGGGTTTCGGCAATCAGCCCCAGCATTTT. This gives the protein CASSPTLQGFGNQPQHF.

This clonotype was seen a few times. The J gene is TRBJ1-1, the V gene TRBV7-9, with unresolved D. V was cut by 8 bases and J by 1 base, with 8 bases left in between. The CDR3 extends over 12 amino acids. The germline V gene encodes CDR1 SEHNR and CDR2 FQNEAQ (reference sequence). The CDR3 DNA sequence: TGTGCCAGCTCCGGTTCGAACACTGAAGCTTTCTTT. It encodes CASSGSNTEAFF.

The chain couples TRBV12-3 or TRBV12-4 to TRBJ2-1, with D tentatively TRBD2 (5 bases). This CDR3 contains 15 residues. V lost 5 bases and J lost 1, with 12 bases in between. In DNA, the CDR3 is TGTGCCAGCAGTCCCTCAGCGGAATCCTACAATGAGCAGTTCTTC. Protein sequence: CASSPSAESYNEQFF.

The chain is built from TRBV29-1 and TRBJ1-1; D is ambiguous. The CDR3 length is 12 residues. In germline, CDR1 is SQVTM, CDR2 ANQGSEA. The V end lost 4 bases, the J end lost 2 bases, and 8 bases lay between the germline ends. The CDR3 is CSVGTGNTEAFF. The CDR3 DNA follows: TGCAGCGTTGGGACGGGTAACACTGAAGCTTTCTTT.

The CDR3 sequence: CASSLNDRSKQFF. Written as DNA, the CDR3 is TGTGCCAGCAGCTTAAATGACCGCAGCAAGCAGTTCTTC. This chain links TRBV7-3 with TRBJ2-1; D is unresolved. The length of the CDR3 is 13 residues. The germline V gene has CDR1 SGHTA and CDR2 FQGTGA. V was clipped by 1 base and J by 11 bases, with 12 bases between them.

This clonotype was picked up a small number of times. V is TRBV27 and J is TRBJ1-6; D perhaps matches TRBD1 (5 bases). CDR3 length equals 13 residues. Germline CDR1 is MNHEY and CDR2 is SMNVEV (reference sequence). V was cut by 5 bases and J by 8 bases, with 10 bases left in between. Written as DNA, the CDR3 is TGTGCCAGCAGTCTTGGACAACATTCACCCCTCCACTTT. This gives the protein CASSLGQHSPLHF.

The chain couples TRBV4-1 to TRBJ2-7, with D possibly matching TRBD1 (5 bases). The V gene's germline CDR1 is MGHRA and CDR2 YSYEKL. V was shortened by 0 bases and J by 5 bases, with 11 bases between the two germline ends. CDR3 length: 14 amino acids. CDR3 sequence: CASSQDTGPHEQYF. The CDR3 bases are TGCGCCAGCAGCCAAGACACAGGTCCGCACGAGCAGTACTTC.

In this sample, this clonotype turned up a few times. CDR3 protein: CASSLAPTEVNTEAFF. The CDR3 DNA reads TGTGCCAGCAGCTTAGCCCCGACAGAAGTGAACACTGAAGCTTTCTTT. The chain joins TRBV7-2 to TRBJ1-1, with D maybe TRBD1 (5 bases). From germline, CDR1 is SGHTA and CDR2 FQGNSA. Trimming cost V 0 bases and J 0 bases, with 11 bases left between them. The CDR3 sequence is 16 residues long.

In this sample, this clonotype turned up a few times. This rearrangement joins TRBV28 to TRBJ2-7; no firm D call. Germline values: CDR1 MDHEN, CDR2 SYDVKM. This CDR3 spans 16 amino acids. V was cut by 3 bases and J by 4 bases, with 19 bases left in between. The DNA for the CDR3 is TGTGCCAGCAGTTTCTTCTTGGGGAACCCATCGTACGAGCAGTACTTC. This encodes CASSFFLGNPSYEQYF.

The V gene is TRBV5-6, the J gene TRBJ2-1; 9 bases agree with TRBD2. There are 13 residues in the CDR3. The V gene's germline CDR1 is SGHDT and CDR2 YYEEEE. The V gene end was trimmed by 9 bases and the J gene end by 10 bases; junction bases not matched to a gene: 11. In DNA, the CDR3 is TGTGCCACCCGGGCGGGGGGGCAGTGGGAGCAGTTCTTC. Translating gives CATRAGGQWEQFF. Looking up the rest from reference TRBV5-6 and TRBJ2-1 gives the full variable domain: DAGVTQSPTHLIKTRGQQVTLRCSPKSGHDTVSWYQQALGQGPQFIFQYYEEEERQRGNFPDRFSGHQFPNYSSELNVNALLLGDSALYLCATRAGGQWEQFFGPGTRLTVL.

This clonotype was counted only a few times. The V call is TRBV19, the J call TRBJ1-1; TRBD1 aligns across 8 bases. CDR1 is LNHDA and CDR2 is SQIVND in the germline V gene (reference sequence). The CDR3 has 13 amino acids. The ends lost 5 bases at V and 6 bases at J; junction bases unmatched: 5. CDR3 in amino acids: CASSLHRGSEAFF. DNA for the CDR3: TGTGCCAGTAGTCTCCACAGGGGGTCTGAAGCTTTCTTT.

This clonotype was picked up a small number of times. This chain connects TRBV4-2 to TRBJ2-3; perhaps TRBD2 as D (6 bases). Germline-derived CDR1 and CDR2 are LGHNA and YNFKEQ. This CDR3 is 17 amino acids long. V lost 0 bases and J 3 bases, leaving 16 bases between the germline ends. CDR3 region: CASSQDPAGPRTDTQYF. The DNA for the CDR3 is TGTGCCAGCAGCCAAGATCCTGCGGGGCCGAGGACAGATACGCAGTATTTT.

The V gene is TRBV7-9, the J gene TRBJ1-2, with 8 positions matching TRBD1. CDR1 and CDR2 from the germline V gene are SEHNR and FQNEAQ (reference sequence). V was pared by 5 bases and J by 6 bases, with 2 bases of the junction left unmatched. There are 12 residues in the CDR3. CDR3 amino acids: CASSTQGDGYTF. The CDR3, as DNA: TGTGCCAGCAGCACACAGGGGGATGGCTACACCTTC.

The chain carries TRBV3-1 and TRBJ2-3; 10 bases agree with TRBD2. This CDR3 spans 16 amino acids. The V segment lost 0 bases and the J segment 5 bases; nucleotides outside the gene matches: 5. CDR1 and CDR2 from the germline V gene are LGHDT and YNNKEL (reference sequence). The CDR3 sequence is CASSQDEGLARDTQYF. The CDR3 coding sequence is TGTGCCAGCAGCCAAGATGAGGGACTAGCGAGAGATACGCAGTATTTT.

This clonotype was detected a few times. The V gene is TRBV12-3 or TRBV12-4, the J gene TRBJ2-1, with a weak D call TRBD1 (5 bases). The V end was cut by 3 bases, the J end by 4 bases, with 10 bases between. The CDR3 has 14 residues. Here the CDR3 reads CASSFDRSYNEQFF. CDR3 nucleotide sequence: TGTGCCAGCAGTTTCGACAGATCTTACAATGAGCAGTTCTTC.

This clonotype was observed a few times. V usage is TRBV15 and J usage is TRBJ2-5; the match to TRBD2 covers 10 bases. This CDR3 region has 16 residues. The J segment lost 2 bases and the V segment lost 1 base, leaving 4 bases of the junction unmatched. Germline lookup yields CDR1 LNHNV and CDR2 YYDKDF (reference sequence). The CDR3 is CATSRGASGGQETQYF. The CDR3 DNA is TGTGCCACCAGCAGAGGGGCTAGCGGGGGTCAAGAGACCCAGTACTTC.

Only a few counts were recorded for this clonotype. This rearrangement joins TRBV11-2 to TRBJ1-5; TRBD1 is a possible D gene (5 bases). Per the germline V gene, CDR1 is SGHAT and CDR2 is FQNNGV. This CDR3 is 15 amino acids long. V was cut by 6 bases and J by 2 bases, with 14 bases left in between. The CDR3 reads CASSFDSYGNQPQHF. The CDR3 DNA is TGTGCCAGCAGTTTTGACAGTTATGGCAATCAGCCCCAGCATTTT.

The gene calls are TRBV11-2 and TRBJ2-2, with 12 bases that match TRBD2. Germline loops: CDR1 SGHAT, CDR2 FQNNGV. V was pared by 7 bases and J by 0 bases, with 6 bases of the junction left unmatched. The CDR3 contains 17 residues. The CDR3: CASIPSGGVANTGELFF. CDR3 DNA: TGTGCCAGCATCCCTAGCGGGGGGGTCGCGAACACCGGGGAGCTGTTTTTT.

The V gene is TRBV3-1, the J gene TRBJ2-1, with D possibly matching TRBD2 (5 bases). There are 12 residues in the CDR3. V gave up 1 base and J gave up 9 bases, with 7 bases separating them. Germline loops: CDR1 LGHDT, CDR2 YNNKEL (reference sequence). CDR3 DNA sequence: TGTGCCAGCAGCCAAGCCGGGGTTGAGCAGTTCTTC. Amino acids: CASSQAGVEQFF.

This clonotype was seen a handful of times. The genes are TRBV11-2 and TRBJ2-1; D gene uncertain. V lost 5 bases and J 10 bases, leaving 12 bases between the germline ends. Germline CDR1 is SGHAT and CDR2 is FQNNGV. The CDR3 runs to 12 residues. CDR3 region: CASSRAELEQFF. The CDR3 coding sequence is TGTGCCAGCAGCCGCGCGGAACTAGAGCAGTTCTTC.

This clonotype has just a few counts. The chain recombines TRBV5-4 with TRBJ2-3, with 7 bases fitting TRBD2. CDR3 length equals 15 residues. The V and J ends lost 1 base and 4 bases, in that order; junction bases with no gene match: 6. Germline V gene sequence: CDR1 SGHNT, CDR2 YYREEE (reference sequence). CDR3 amino acids: CASSLSGARADTQYF. The DNA for the CDR3 is TGTGCCAGCAGCTTGAGCGGGGCGAGAGCAGATACGCAGTATTTT.

This clonotype was counted only a few times. V and J are TRBV30 and TRBJ1-2, with D possibly matching TRBD1 (6 bases). CDR1 and CDR2 from the germline V gene are GTSNPN and SVGIG (reference sequence). V lost 1 base and J lost 4, with 16 bases in between. There are 15 residues in the CDR3. CDR3 protein: CAWSGLGGAGYGYTF. The DNA of the CDR3 is TGTGCCTGGAGTGGATTGGGGGGCGCCGGCTATGGCTACACCTTC.

This chain connects TRBV5-1 to TRBJ1-5, with D tentatively TRBD1 (6 bases). The CDR3 totals 17 residues. The ends were cut back, 0 bases at V and 0 bases at J, with 13 bases in the middle. From germline, CDR1 is SGHRS and CDR2 YFSETQ. Here the CDR3 reads CASSLGTDDYSNQPQHF. The CDR3 nucleotides read TGCGCCAGCAGCTTGGGGACAGACGACTATAGCAATCAGCCCCAGCATTTT.